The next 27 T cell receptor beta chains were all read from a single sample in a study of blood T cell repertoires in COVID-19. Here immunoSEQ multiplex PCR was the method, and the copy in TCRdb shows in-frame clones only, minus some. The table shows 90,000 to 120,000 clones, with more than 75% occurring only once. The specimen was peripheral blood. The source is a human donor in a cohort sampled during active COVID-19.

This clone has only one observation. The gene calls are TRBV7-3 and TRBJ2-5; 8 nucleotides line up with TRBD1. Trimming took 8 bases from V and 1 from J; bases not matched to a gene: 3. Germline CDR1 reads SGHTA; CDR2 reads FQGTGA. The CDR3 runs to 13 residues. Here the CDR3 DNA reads TGTGCCAGCGCAGGGGGCCTCCAAGAGACCCAGTACTTC. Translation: CASAGGLQETQYF.

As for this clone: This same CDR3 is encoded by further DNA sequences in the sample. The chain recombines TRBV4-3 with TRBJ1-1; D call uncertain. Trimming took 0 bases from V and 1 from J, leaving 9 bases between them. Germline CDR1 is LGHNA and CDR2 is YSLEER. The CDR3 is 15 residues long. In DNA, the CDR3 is TGCGCCAGCAGCCAAGATTCGGCGGGGAACACTGAAGCTTTCTTT. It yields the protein CASSQDSAGNTEAFF.

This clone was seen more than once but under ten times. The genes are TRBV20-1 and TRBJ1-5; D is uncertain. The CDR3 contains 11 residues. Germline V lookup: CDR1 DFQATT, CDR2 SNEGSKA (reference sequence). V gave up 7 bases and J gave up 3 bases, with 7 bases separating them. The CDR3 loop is CSGGDNQPQHF. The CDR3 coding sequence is TGCAGTGGCGGGGACAATCAGCCCCAGCATTTT.

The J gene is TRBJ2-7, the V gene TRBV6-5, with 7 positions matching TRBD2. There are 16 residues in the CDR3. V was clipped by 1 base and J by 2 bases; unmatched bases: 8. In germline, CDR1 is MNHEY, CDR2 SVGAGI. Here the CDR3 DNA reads TGTGCCAGCAGTTACTTAAAGGCTAGCGGCCCCTACGAGCAGTACTTC. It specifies CASSYLKASGPYEQYF.

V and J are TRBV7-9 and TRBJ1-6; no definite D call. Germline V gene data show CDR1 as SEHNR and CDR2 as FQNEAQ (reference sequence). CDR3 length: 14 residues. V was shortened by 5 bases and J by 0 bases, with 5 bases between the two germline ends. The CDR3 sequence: CASSDSSYNSPLHF. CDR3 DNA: TGTGCCAGCAGCGATAGCTCCTATAATTCACCCCTCCACTTT. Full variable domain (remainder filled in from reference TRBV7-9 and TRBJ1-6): DTGVSQNPRHKITKRGQNVTFRCDPISEHNRLYWYRQTLGQGPEFLTYFQNEAQLEKSRLLSDRFSAERPKGSFSTLEIQRTEQGDSAMYLCASSDSSYNSPLHFGNGTRLTVT.

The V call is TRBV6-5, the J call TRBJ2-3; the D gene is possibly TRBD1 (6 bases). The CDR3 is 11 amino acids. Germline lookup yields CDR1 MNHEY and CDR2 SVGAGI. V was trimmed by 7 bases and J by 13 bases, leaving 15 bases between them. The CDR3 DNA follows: TGTGCCAGCACACTGGGGGCGAACAAGTATTTT. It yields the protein CASTLGANKYF.

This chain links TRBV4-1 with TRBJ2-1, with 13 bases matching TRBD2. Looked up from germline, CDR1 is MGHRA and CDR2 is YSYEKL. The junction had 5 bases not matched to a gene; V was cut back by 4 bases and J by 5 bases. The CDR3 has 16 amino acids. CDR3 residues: CASSPGTSGVNNEQFF. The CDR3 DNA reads TGCGCCAGCAGCCCTGGGACTAGCGGGGTCAACAATGAGCAGTTCTTC.

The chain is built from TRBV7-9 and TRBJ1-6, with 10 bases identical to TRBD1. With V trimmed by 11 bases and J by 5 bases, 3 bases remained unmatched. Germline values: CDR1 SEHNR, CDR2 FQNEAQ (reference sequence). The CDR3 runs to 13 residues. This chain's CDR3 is CAAGTGDNSPLHF. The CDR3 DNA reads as TGTGCCGCGGGGACAGGGGATAATTCACCCCTCCACTTT. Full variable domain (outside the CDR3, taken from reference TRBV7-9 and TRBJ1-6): DTGVSQNPRHKITKRGQNVTFRCDPISEHNRLYWYRQTLGQGPEFLTYFQNEAQLEKSRLLSDRFSAERPKGSFSTLEIQRTEQGDSAMYLCAAGTGDNSPLHFGNGTRLTVT.

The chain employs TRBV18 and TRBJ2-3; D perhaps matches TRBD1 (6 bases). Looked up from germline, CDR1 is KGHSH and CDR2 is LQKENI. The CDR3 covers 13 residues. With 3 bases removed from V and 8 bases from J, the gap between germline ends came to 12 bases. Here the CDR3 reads CASSPDRMGTQYF. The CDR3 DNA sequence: TGTGCCAGCTCACCTGACAGGATGGGTACGCAGTATTTT.

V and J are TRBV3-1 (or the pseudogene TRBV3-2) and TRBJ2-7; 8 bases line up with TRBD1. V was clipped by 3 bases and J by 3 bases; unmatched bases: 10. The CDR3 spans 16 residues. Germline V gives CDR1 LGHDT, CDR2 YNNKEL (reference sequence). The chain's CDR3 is CASSHPSGGEGYEQYF. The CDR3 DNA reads TGTGCCAGCAGCCACCCCTCAGGGGGCGAAGGCTACGAGCAGTACTTC.

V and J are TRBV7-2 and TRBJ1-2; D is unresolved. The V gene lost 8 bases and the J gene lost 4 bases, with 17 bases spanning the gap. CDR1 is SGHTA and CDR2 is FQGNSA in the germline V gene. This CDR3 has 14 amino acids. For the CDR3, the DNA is TGTGCCAGCGTCTCGGGGTCGGGAGCCTATGGCTACACCTTC. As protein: CASVSGSGAYGYTF.

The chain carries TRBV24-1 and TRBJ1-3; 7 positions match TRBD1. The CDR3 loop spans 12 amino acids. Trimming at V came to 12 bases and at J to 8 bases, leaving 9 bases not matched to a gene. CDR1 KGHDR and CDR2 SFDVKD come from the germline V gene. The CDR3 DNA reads TGTGCCGTCGGGACAGACAAGGACACCATATATTTT. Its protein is CAVGTDKDTIYF.

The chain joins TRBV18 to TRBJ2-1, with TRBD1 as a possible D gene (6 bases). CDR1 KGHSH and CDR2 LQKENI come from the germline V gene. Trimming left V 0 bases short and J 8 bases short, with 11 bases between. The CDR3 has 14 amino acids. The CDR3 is CASSPPPGGDEQFF. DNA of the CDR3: TGTGCCAGCTCACCACCGCCTGGGGGCGATGAGCAGTTCTTC.

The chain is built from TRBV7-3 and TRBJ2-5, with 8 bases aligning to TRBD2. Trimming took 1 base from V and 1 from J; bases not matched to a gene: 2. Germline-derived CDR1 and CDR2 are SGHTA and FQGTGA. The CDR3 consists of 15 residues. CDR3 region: CASSLRAGGQETQYF. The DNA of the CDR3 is TGTGCCAGCAGCTTAAGGGCGGGGGGCCAAGAGACCCAGTACTTC.

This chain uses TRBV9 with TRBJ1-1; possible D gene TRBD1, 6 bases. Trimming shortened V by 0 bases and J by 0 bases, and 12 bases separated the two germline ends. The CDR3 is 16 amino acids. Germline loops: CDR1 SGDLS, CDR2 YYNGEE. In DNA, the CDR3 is TGTGCCAGCAGCGTAGGGACAGAGCTTTTGAACACTGAAGCTTTCTTT. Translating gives CASSVGTELLNTEAFF.

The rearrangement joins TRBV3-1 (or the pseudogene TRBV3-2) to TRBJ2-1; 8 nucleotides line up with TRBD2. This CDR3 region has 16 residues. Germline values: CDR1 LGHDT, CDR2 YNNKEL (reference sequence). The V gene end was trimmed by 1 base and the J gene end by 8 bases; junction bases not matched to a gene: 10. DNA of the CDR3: TGTGCCAGCAGCCAAGGCAGCGCGGGAGGCCAGGATGAGCAGTTCTTC. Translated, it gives CASSQGSAGGQDEQFF.

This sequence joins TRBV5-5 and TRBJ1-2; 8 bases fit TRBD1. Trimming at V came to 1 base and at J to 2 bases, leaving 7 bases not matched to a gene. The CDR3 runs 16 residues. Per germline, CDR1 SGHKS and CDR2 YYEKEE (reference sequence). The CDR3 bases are TGTGCCAGCAGCTTGTTATATAGGGACAGGAACTATGGCTACACCTTC. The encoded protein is CASSLLYRDRNYGYTF.

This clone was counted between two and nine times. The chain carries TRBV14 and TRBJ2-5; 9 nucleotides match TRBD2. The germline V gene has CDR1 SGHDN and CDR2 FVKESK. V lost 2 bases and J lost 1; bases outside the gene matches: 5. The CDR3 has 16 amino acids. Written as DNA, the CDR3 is TGTGCCAGCAGCCAACAGCTAGCGGGGAGCCAAGAGACCCAGTACTTC. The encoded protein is CASSQQLAGSQETQYF.

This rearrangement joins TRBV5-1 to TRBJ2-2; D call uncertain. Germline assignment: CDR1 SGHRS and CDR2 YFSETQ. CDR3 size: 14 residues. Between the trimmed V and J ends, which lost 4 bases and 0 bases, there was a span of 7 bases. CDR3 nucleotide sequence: TGCGCCAGCAGCCAGGATGCGAACACCGGGGAGCTGTTTTTT. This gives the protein CASSQDANTGELFF.

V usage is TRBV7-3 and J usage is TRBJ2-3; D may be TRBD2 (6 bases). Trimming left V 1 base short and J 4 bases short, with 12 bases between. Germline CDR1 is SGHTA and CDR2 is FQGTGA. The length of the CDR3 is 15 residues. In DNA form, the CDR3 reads TGTGCCAGCAGCTTAATGGGCGGGAAGGCAGATACGCAGTATTTT. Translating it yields CASSLMGGKADTQYF.

CDR3 sequence: CASSPVLFNTEAFF. CDR3 coding DNA: TGCGCCAGCAGCCCTGTCTTATTTAACACTGAAGCTTTCTTT. The gene calls are TRBV4-1 and TRBJ1-1; D remains ambiguous. This CDR3 has 14 amino acids. The germline V and J ends were trimmed by 4 bases and 2 bases, with 11 bases remaining between them. Germline lookup yields CDR1 MGHRA and CDR2 YSYEKL.

The DNA of the CDR3 is TGTGCCAGCAGCTCACCGGGAGGAGGGAACACCGGGGAGCTGTTTTTT. Its protein product is CASSSPGGGNTGELFF. The chain links TRBV7-9 to TRBJ2-2; 7 bases are a match to TRBD2. Per germline, CDR1 SEHNR and CDR2 FQNEAQ (reference sequence). The CDR3 is 16 residues long. Trimming at V came to 4 bases and at J to 1 base, leaving 6 bases not matched to a gene.

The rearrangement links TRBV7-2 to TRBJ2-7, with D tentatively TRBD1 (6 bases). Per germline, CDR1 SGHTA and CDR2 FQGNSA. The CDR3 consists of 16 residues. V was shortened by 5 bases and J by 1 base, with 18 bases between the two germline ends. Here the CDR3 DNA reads TGTGCCAGCAGCCCCGATACAGGGACCCGGTCCTACGAGCAGTACTTC. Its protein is CASSPDTGTRSYEQYF.

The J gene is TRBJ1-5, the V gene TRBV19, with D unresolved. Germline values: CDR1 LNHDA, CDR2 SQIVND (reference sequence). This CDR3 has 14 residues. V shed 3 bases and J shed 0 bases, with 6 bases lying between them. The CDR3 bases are TGTGCCAGTAGTATTGCGTCTAGCAATCAGCCCCAGCATTTT. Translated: CASSIASSNQPQHF.

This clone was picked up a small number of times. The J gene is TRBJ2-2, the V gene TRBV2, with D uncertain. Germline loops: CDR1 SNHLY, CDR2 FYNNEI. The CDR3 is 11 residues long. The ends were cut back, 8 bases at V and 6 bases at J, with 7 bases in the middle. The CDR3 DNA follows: TGTGCCAGCCGGTATGCCGGGGAGCTGTTTTTT. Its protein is CASRYAGELFF. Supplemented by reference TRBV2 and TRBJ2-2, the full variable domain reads EPEVTQTPSHQVTQMGQEVILRCVPISNHLYFYWYRQILGQKVEFLVSFYNNEISEKSEIFDDQFSVERPDGSNFTLKIRSTKLEDSAMYFCASRYAGELFFGEGSRLTVL.

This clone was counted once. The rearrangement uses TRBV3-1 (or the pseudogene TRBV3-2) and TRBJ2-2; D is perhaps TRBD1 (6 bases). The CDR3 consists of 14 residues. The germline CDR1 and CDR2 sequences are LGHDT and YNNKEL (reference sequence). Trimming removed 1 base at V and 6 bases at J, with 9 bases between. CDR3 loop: CASSQVGAPGELFF. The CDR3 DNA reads TGTGCCAGCAGCCAAGTGGGGGCGCCCGGGGAGCTGTTTTTT.

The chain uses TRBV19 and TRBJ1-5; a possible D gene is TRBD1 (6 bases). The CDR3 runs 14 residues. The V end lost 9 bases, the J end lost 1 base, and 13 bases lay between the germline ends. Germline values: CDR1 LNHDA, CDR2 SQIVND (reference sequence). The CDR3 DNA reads TGTGCCAGCCAAGAAAGGGGGAGCAATCAGCCCCAGCATTTT. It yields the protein CASQERGSNQPQHF.